Listed here are 18 T cell receptor beta chains from one sample, sequenced in a study of blood T cell repertoires in COVID-19. The table came from immunoSEQ multiplex PCR; TCRdb's copy has only in-frame clones and leaves some out. The profile shows roughly 47,000 clones, 82% of them singletons. Sequenced input: peripheral blood. Source of these receptors: a woman in her sixties or seventies with acute or convalescent COVID-19.

V is TRBV11-2 and J is TRBJ1-6; tentatively, D is TRBD1 (5 bases). Germline V gives CDR1 SGHAT, CDR2 FQNNGV. The CDR3 is made up of 17 amino acids. V was trimmed by 3 bases and J by 9 bases, leaving 21 bases between them. The chain's CDR3 is CASSFQTVALKLSPLHF. The CDR3 DNA follows: TGTGCCAGCAGCTTCCAGACAGTGGCCTTAAAACTTTCACCCCTCCACTTT. The full variable domain, with the rest looked up from reference TRBV11-2 and TRBJ1-6, is EAGVAQSPRYKIIEKRQSVAFWCNPISGHATLYWYQQILGQGPKLLIQFQNNGVVDDSQLPKDRFSAERLKGVDSTLKIQPAKLEDSAVYLCASSFQTVALKLSPLHFGNGTRLTVT.

V usage is TRBV28 and J usage is TRBJ2-3; 9 nucleotides align to TRBD2. The CDR3 totals 16 residues. V lost 6 bases and J lost 2; bases outside the gene matches: 9. The germline CDR1 and CDR2 sequences are MDHEN and SYDVKM. The CDR3 reads CASSSPRLAVTDTQYF. The CDR3 coding sequence is TGTGCCAGCAGCTCCCCTCGACTAGCGGTCACAGATACGCAGTATTTT.

This chain uses TRBV7-8 with TRBJ1-6; a possible D gene is TRBD1 (5 bases). Trimming cost V 5 bases and J 6 bases, with 11 bases left between them. Germline loops: CDR1 SGHVS, CDR2 FQNEAQ. This CDR3 has 14 amino acids. Here the CDR3 DNA reads TGTGCCAGCAGCGTCCGGGACTCTAATTCACCCCTCCACTTT. Translating it yields CASSVRDSNSPLHF.

This chain connects TRBV6-5 to TRBJ2-7, with a weak D call TRBD2 (5 bases). This CDR3 is 15 amino acids long. The V gene lost 2 bases and the J gene lost 2 bases, with 13 bases spanning the gap. Germline lookup yields CDR1 MNHEY and CDR2 SVGAGI. As DNA, the CDR3 is TGTGCCAGCAGTTACCGAGGAGGTGGACCCTACGAGCAGTACTTC. Its translation is CASSYRGGGPYEQYF.

By share, this clone counts as medium-sized (0.01 to 0.1%). This chain joins TRBV19 and TRBJ1-5; weak D call: TRBD1 (5 bases). Trimming left V 5 bases short and J 1 base short, with 9 bases between. Germline CDR1 LNHDA, CDR2 SQIVND (reference sequence). The CDR3 loop spans 14 amino acids. CDR3 nucleotide sequence: TGTGCCAGTAGTGTCAGGGTGAGCAATCAGCCCCAGCATTTT. Residues: CASSVRVSNQPQHF.

V usage is TRBV27 and J usage is TRBJ2-7; 8 nucleotides align to TRBD2. V lost 1 base to trimming and J lost 5 bases; unmatched junction nucleotides: 7. Germline V gene sequence: CDR1 MNHEY, CDR2 SMNVEV (reference sequence). The CDR3 contains 15 residues. The CDR3: CASSLWQTSGDEQYF. The CDR3 region has the DNA TGTGCCAGCAGTTTATGGCAAACTAGCGGAGACGAGCAGTACTTC.

The J gene is TRBJ1-1, the V gene TRBV23-1; D call uncertain. TRBV23-1 is an open reading frame, and its role is uncertain. With 4 bases removed from V and 0 bases from J, the gap between germline ends came to 12 bases. The CDR3 length is 15 residues. The CDR3 nucleotides are TGCGCCAGCAGTCCCAGACGGAGCATGAACACTGAAGCTTTCTTT. The encoded protein is CASSPRRSMNTEAFF.

J is TRBJ1-4 and V is TRBV19; 9 positions match TRBD1. The CDR3 is made up of 14 amino acids. The J segment lost 7 bases and the V segment lost 5 bases, leaving 5 bases of the junction unmatched. The V gene's germline CDR1 is LNHDA and CDR2 SQIVND (reference sequence). The CDR3: CASSSDRGSEKLFF. The CDR3, as DNA: TGTGCCAGTAGTTCGGACAGGGGCAGTGAAAAACTGTTTTTT.

The rearrangement links TRBV7-8 to TRBJ2-2; 7 bases are shared with TRBD2. Germline trimming cut 1 base from V and 11 bases from J; bases unmatched to any gene: 22. The CDR3 contains 19 residues. Germline CDR1 SGHVS, CDR2 FQNEAQ. The DNA for the CDR3 is TGTGCCAGCAGCTTAGTTGGCGGGGGTCGAGGCTTGGGCTTGGGCGAGCTGTTTTTT. This encodes CASSLVGGGRGLGLGELFF.

This clone was observed once. V and J are TRBV19 and TRBJ2-1, with a possible D match to TRBD2 (6 bases). Germline CDR1 is LNHDA and CDR2 is SQIVND (reference sequence). This CDR3 is 20 amino acids long. Trimming shortened V by 3 bases and J by 4 bases, and 28 bases separated the two germline ends. CDR3 sequence: CASSISRQGGSTGFYNEQFF. For the CDR3, the DNA is TGTGCCAGTAGTATTAGTAGGCAGGGAGGCTCTACGGGATTTTACAATGAGCAGTTCTTC. Full variable domain (outside the CDR3, taken from reference TRBV19 and TRBJ2-1): DGGITQSPKYLFRKEGQNVTLSCEQNLNHDAMYWYRQDPGQGLRLIYYSQIVNDFQKGDIAEGYSVSREKKESFPLTVTSAQKNPTAFYLCASSISRQGGSTGFYNEQFFGPGTRLTVL.

CDR3 residues: CATSRVRGTYNEQFF. CDR3 coding DNA: TGTGCCACCAGCAGAGTACGGGGAACCTACAATGAGCAGTTCTTC. The rearrangement uses TRBV15 and TRBJ2-1, with a possible D match to TRBD2 (5 bases). V was pared by 1 base and J by 2 bases, with 9 bases between. The CDR3 is 15 residues long. Per germline, CDR1 LNHNV and CDR2 YYDKDF (reference sequence). The whole variable domain, filled in from reference TRBV15 and TRBJ2-1, reads DAMVIQNPRYQVTQFGKPVTLSCSQTLNHNVMYWYQQKSSQAPKLLFHYYDKDFNNEADTPDNFQSRRPNTSFCFLDIRSPGLGDTAMYLCATSRVRGTYNEQFFGPGTRLTVL.

The V gene is TRBV5-1, the J gene TRBJ2-7, with 14 bases identical to TRBD2. The CDR3 contains 15 residues. CDR1 and CDR2 (germline): SGHRS, YFSETQ. Losses at the gene ends were 3 bases for V and 3 bases for J; bases not matched to a gene: 2. The CDR3 loop reads CASSSGLAGVYEQYF. The CDR3 DNA follows: TGCGCCAGCAGCTCGGGACTAGCGGGAGTCTACGAGCAGTACTTC.

This sequence joins TRBV10-2 and TRBJ2-3; 12 bases are a match to TRBD2. V was pared by 3 bases and J by 2 bases, with 3 bases of the junction left unmatched. The CDR3 is 16 amino acids. Germline CDR1 is WSHSY and CDR2 is SAAADI. The CDR3: CASSDWTSGTTDTQYF. CDR3 DNA sequence: TGCGCCAGCAGTGACTGGACTAGCGGGACCACAGATACGCAGTATTTT.

V gene TRBV28 combines with J gene TRBJ2-7; possible D gene TRBD2, 6 bases. V gave up 7 bases and J gave up 3 bases, with 16 bases separating them. Germline CDR1 MDHEN, CDR2 SYDVKM. The CDR3 extends over 14 amino acids. The CDR3 DNA reads TGTGCCAGCACTCAAGGCGGGACCTTCTACGAGCAGTACTTC. It codes for CASTQGGTFYEQYF. The full variable domain, completed using reference TRBV28 and TRBJ2-7, is DVKVTQSSRYLVKRTGEKVFLECVQDMDHENMFWYRQDPGLGLRLIYFSYDVKMKEKGDIPEGYSVSREKKERFSLILESASTNQTSMYLCASTQGGTFYEQYFGPGTRLTVT.

The chain has TRBV16 and TRBJ2-3, with 7 positions matching TRBD2. V lost 5 bases and J lost 1; bases outside the gene matches: 6. The CDR3 runs to 15 residues. Germline CDR1 KGHSY, CDR2 FQNENV. The CDR3 spells CASSDGRSGTDTQYF. In nucleotides, the CDR3 is TGTGCCAGCAGCGACGGGAGGAGCGGCACAGATACGCAGTATTTT.

The chain has TRBV28 and TRBJ1-2; D is unresolved. Germline V lookup: CDR1 MDHEN, CDR2 SYDVKM. The V gene lost 3 bases and the J gene lost 4 bases, with 6 bases spanning the gap. The CDR3 runs 12 residues. DNA for the CDR3: TGTGCCAGCAGTTTCAGTTCCTATGGCTACACCTTC. This gives the protein CASSFSSYGYTF.

The chain is built from TRBV7-6 and TRBJ2-1; 9 bases agree with TRBD2. Losses at the gene ends were 1 base for V and 9 bases for J; bases not matched to a gene: 4. CDR1 and CDR2 from the germline V gene are SGHVS and FNYEAQ. The CDR3 length is 14 residues. CDR3: CASSLVAGVSEQFF. The CDR3 region has the DNA TGTGCCAGCAGCTTAGTAGCGGGAGTAAGTGAGCAGTTCTTC.

This clone was observed a single time. The chain couples TRBV5-4 to TRBJ1-1, with 7 bases identical to TRBD1. The CDR3 consists of 15 residues. The V and J ends lost 4 bases and 0 bases, in that order; junction bases with no gene match: 6. Germline CDR1 SGHNT, CDR2 YYREEE (reference sequence). The CDR3 DNA reads as TGTGCCAGCAGCATTGGACAGGTTGTGAACACTGAAGCTTTCTTT. Translation: CASSIGQVVNTEAFF.